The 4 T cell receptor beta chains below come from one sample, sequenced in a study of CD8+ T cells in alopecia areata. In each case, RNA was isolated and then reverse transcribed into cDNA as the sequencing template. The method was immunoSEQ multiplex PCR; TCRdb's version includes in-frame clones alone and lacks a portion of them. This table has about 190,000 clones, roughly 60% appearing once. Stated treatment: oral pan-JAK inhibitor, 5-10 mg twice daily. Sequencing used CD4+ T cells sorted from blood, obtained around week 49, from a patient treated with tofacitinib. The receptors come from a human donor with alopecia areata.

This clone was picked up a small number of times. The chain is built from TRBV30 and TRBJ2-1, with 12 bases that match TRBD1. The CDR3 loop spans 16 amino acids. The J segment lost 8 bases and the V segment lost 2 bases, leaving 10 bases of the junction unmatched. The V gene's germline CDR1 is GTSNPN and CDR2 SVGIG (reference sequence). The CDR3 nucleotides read TGTGCCTGGAGTACACCGGGACAGGGGGCGAGGGATGAGCAGTTCTTC. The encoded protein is CAWSTPGQGARDEQFF.

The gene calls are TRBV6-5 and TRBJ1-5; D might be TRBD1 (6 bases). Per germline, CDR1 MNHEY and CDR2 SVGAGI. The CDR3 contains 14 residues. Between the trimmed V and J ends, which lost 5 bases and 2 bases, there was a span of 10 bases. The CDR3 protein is CASSQGSGNQPQHF. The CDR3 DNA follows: TGTGCCAGCAGTCAGGGGAGCGGCAATCAGCCCCAGCATTTT.

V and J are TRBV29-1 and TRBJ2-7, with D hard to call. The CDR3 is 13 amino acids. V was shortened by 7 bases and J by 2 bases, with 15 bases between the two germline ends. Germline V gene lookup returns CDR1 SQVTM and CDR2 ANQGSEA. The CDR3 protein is CSAEDRSTYEQYF. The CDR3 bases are TGCAGCGCCGAGGACCGGAGCACCTACGAGCAGTACTTC.

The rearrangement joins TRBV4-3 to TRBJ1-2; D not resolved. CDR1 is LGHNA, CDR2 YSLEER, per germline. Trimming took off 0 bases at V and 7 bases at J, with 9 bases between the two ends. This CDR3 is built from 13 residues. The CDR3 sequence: CASSQDRHGGYTF. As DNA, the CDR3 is TGCGCCAGCAGCCAAGATCGGCACGGTGGCTACACCTTC.